These 14 T cell receptor beta chains came from one sample sequenced in a study of neurological immune-mediated disorders. Via MiXCR, TCRdb re-called the 5' RACE reads, giving one row per CDR3 protein. This sample carries around 55,000 distinct CDR3 sequences, 3.5% to 4% of them seen once, and the ten largest clones take around 2%. Sequencing was carried out using CD4+ T cells from blood. These receptors were collected from a woman aged 40-49 years with multiple sclerosis.

This clonotype was seen at least ten times. The rearrangement uses TRBV7-9 and TRBJ1-2, with unresolved D. This CDR3 comprises 14 residues. The ends were cut back, 5 bases at V and 6 bases at J, with 16 bases in the middle. In germline, CDR1 is SEHNR, CDR2 FQNEAQ (reference sequence). The CDR3: CASSAEWFSDGYTF. Here the CDR3 DNA reads TGTGCCAGCAGCGCAGAGTGGTTCTCTGATGGCTACACCTTC.

There are many counts of this clonotype. The rearrangement joins TRBV6-1 to TRBJ1-2; 8 nucleotides line up with TRBD1. Germline V gives CDR1 MNHNS, CDR2 SASEGT. The length of the CDR3 is 15 residues. V shed 7 bases and J 5 bases; nucleotides not matched to a gene: 12. The CDR3 nucleotides are TGTGCCAGCAAAACGGACAGGGCTTATGCTTATGGCTACACCTTC. Protein: CASKTDRAYAYGYTF.

At least ten counts were recorded for this clonotype. The chain has TRBV5-1 and TRBJ1-5; D is undetermined. The CDR3 runs to 15 residues. From germline, CDR1 is SGHRS and CDR2 YFSETQ. V was clipped by 0 bases and J by 1 base, with 8 bases between them. The CDR3 DNA reads TGCGCCAGCAGCTTGGATCCAGCCAGCAATCAGCCCCAGCATTTT. Translation: CASSLDPASNQPQHF.

Ten or more counts support this clonotype. The rearrangement joins TRBV5-1 to TRBJ2-3; D not certain. The V end lost 0 bases, the J end lost 6 bases, and 8 bases lay between the germline ends. The V gene's germline CDR1 is SGHRS and CDR2 YFSETQ. CDR3 length: 13 amino acids. The CDR3 sequence is CASSLALYDTQYF. The CDR3 bases are TGCGCCAGCAGCTTGGCTTTGTATGATACGCAGTATTTT. Full variable domain (remainder filled in from reference TRBV5-1 and TRBJ2-3): KAGVTQTPRYLIKTRGQQVTLSCSPISGHRSVSWYQQTPGQGLQFLFEYFSETQRNKGNFPGRFSGRQFSNSRSEMNVSTLELGDSALYLCASSLALYDTQYFGPGTRLTVL.

This clonotype was seen repeatedly, ten times or more. The V gene is TRBV6-4, the J gene TRBJ2-3, with a possible D match to TRBD2 (6 bases). The germline V and J ends were trimmed by 4 bases and 3 bases, with 14 bases remaining between them. CDR1 and CDR2 (germline): MRHNA, SNTAGT. This CDR3 comprises 15 residues. CDR3 in amino acids: CASSVSGGETDTQYF. CDR3 DNA sequence: TGTGCCAGCAGTGTTTCCGGGGGAGAGACAGATACGCAGTATTTT.

This clonotype appeared many times. The genes are TRBV7-8 and TRBJ2-5; D may be TRBD1 (6 bases). The CDR3 covers 14 residues. V lost 4 bases, J lost 2 bases, and 11 bases lay in between. Germline loops: CDR1 SGHVS, CDR2 FQNEAQ. This CDR3 reads CASSSRQAQETQYF. The CDR3, as DNA: TGTGCCAGCAGCTCCCGACAGGCACAAGAGACCCAGTACTTC.

This clonotype came up many times. This chain connects TRBV29-1 to TRBJ2-1, with 8 bases identical to TRBD1. V shed 4 bases and J 7 bases; nucleotides not matched to a gene: 6. The length of the CDR3 is 13 residues. Germline V gives CDR1 SQVTM, CDR2 ANQGSEA. The CDR3 spells CSVGTGKRNEQFF. The CDR3 DNA is TGCAGCGTTGGGACAGGGAAGAGGAATGAGCAGTTCTTC.

This clonotype was counted many times. This chain uses TRBV5-1 with TRBJ2-3; the D call may be TRBD1 or TRBD2 (7 bases each). V gave up 2 bases and J gave up 5 bases, with 12 bases separating them. The germline V gene encodes CDR1 SGHRS and CDR2 YFSETQ. This CDR3 comprises 14 residues. In DNA, the CDR3 is TGCGCCAGCAGCTTACAGGGGAGGGGAGATACGCAGTATTTT. This encodes CASSLQGRGDTQYF.

Many counts were recorded for this clonotype. The gene calls are TRBV20-1 and TRBJ2-1; D may be TRBD2 (5 bases). With 3 bases removed from V and 9 bases from J, the gap between germline ends came to 12 bases. This CDR3 contains 12 residues. In germline, CDR1 is DFQATT, CDR2 SNEGSKA (reference sequence). CDR3 in DNA: TGCAGTGCTAGGGCCGTGAGGGTTGAGCAGTTCTTC. This sequence encodes CSARAVRVEQFF.

This clonotype was counted at least ten times. The chain recombines TRBV5-1 with TRBJ2-3; TRBD1 aligns across 10 bases. This CDR3 is built from 14 residues. Germline CDR1 and CDR2: SGHRS and YFSETQ. V trimming: 4 bases; J trimming: 5 bases; junction bases outside the gene matches: 4. The CDR3 is CASSPGQGQDTQYF. Here the CDR3 DNA reads TGCGCCAGCAGCCCGGGACAGGGGCAAGATACGCAGTATTTT.

The table lists this clonotype with a few counts. This sequence joins TRBV11-2 and TRBJ2-2; no reliable D call. Trimming pared 3 bases from V and 7 bases from J, leaving 9 bases between. CDR3 length equals 13 residues. Germline assignment: CDR1 SGHAT and CDR2 FQNNGV. The CDR3 reads CASSFSIGGELFF. The CDR3 DNA reads TGTGCCAGCAGCTTTTCCATCGGCGGGGAGCTGTTTTTT.

This clonotype was observed many times. The gene calls are TRBV7-2 and TRBJ2-5, with 7 nucleotides matching TRBD1. The J segment lost 5 bases and the V segment lost 1 base, leaving 4 bases of the junction unmatched. The CDR3 is 14 amino acids. CDR1 and CDR2 from the germline V gene are SGHTA and FQGNSA. The CDR3 DNA reads as TGTGCCAGCAGCTTAGTGGCCAGGGGGGAGACCCAGTACTTC. This sequence encodes CASSLVARGETQYF. Full variable domain (outside the CDR3, taken from reference TRBV7-2 and TRBJ2-5): GAGVSQSPSNKVTEKGKDVELRCDPISGHTALYWYRQSLGQGLEFLIYFQGNSAPDKSGLPSDRFSAERTGGSVSTLTIQRTQQEDSAVYLCASSLVARGETQYFGPGTRLLVL.

In its sample, this clonotype was seen many times. J is TRBJ1-4 and V is TRBV29-1, with a weak D call TRBD1 (5 bases). The germline CDR1 and CDR2 sequences are SQVTM and ANQGSEA. V was shortened by 6 bases and J by 1 base, with 12 bases between the two germline ends. The CDR3 is 14 amino acids. The CDR3 nucleotides are TGCAGCGTCCAAAGGGGTGGAACTAATGAAAAACTGTTTTTT. Amino acids: CSVQRGGTNEKLFF.

The sample holds many counts of this clonotype. The chain carries TRBV6-1 and TRBJ2-2, with TRBD2 as a possible D gene (6 bases). This CDR3 is built from 13 residues. Between the trimmed V and J ends, which lost 11 bases and 1 base, there was a span of 11 bases. Germline CDR1 is MNHNS and CDR2 is SASEGT. The CDR3 spells CAGGVLNTGELFF. CDR3 sequence (DNA): TGTGCCGGCGGGGTCTTGAACACCGGGGAGCTGTTTTTT.